Listed below are T cell receptor beta chains from one sample, sequenced in a study of graft-versus-host responses after intestinal transplantation. Sequencing used immunoSEQ multiplex PCR; TCRdb keeps in-frame clones, though not all of them. The data hold about 19,000 clones, with 38% observed a single time. Source: alloreactive CD4+ T cells from a mixed lymphocyte reaction culture, taken before intestinal transplant. Receptors were obtained from a human patient who received an intestinal transplant. Both conserved end residues are part of each CDR3. D genes are given only for firm matches. Rows may omit the clone size; those that give it use once, few, many or a size class.

>TRBJ2-1|TRBV11-1|-|TRBD2
CASSLERGTYNEQFF
TGTGCCAGCAGCTTAGAGCGGGGGACCTACAATGAGCAGTTCTTC
>TRBJ1-2|TRBV6-6|few|-
CASSSPTRNYGYTF
TGTGCCAGCAGCAGCCCCACGCGGAACTATGGCTACACCTTC
>TRBJ2-3|TRBV10-1|-|-
CASSVQGQSTDTQYF
TGCGCCAGCAGTGTACAGGGTCAAAGCACAGATACGCAGTATTTT
>TRBJ2-4|TRBV19|few|TRBD1
CASSIGQGGAIQYF
TGTGCCAGTAGTATAGGACAGGGGGGGGCCATTCAGTACTTC
>TRBJ2-5|TRBV7-6|once|-
CASTSRGETQYF
TGTGCCAGCACCTCCCGCGGCGAGACCCAGTACTTC
>TRBJ1-1|TRBV5-1|-|-
CASSWSQGTATEAFF
TGCGCCAGCAGCTGGAGTCAGGGAACGGCCACTGAAGCTTTCTTT
>TRBJ2-2|TRBV29-1|-|TRBD2
CSVRAGGNTGELFF
TGCAGCGTTCGGGCGGGGGGAAACACCGGGGAGCTGTTTTTT
>TRBJ2-4|TRBV5-1|-|-
CASSVLGGVGNIQYF
TGCGCCAGCAGCGTCTTGGGGGGCGTAGGAAACATTCAGTACTTC
>TRBJ2-1|TRBV2|-|-
CASSEARSRQFF
TGTGCCAGCAGTGAAGCACGTAGCAGGCAGTTCTTC
>TRBJ2-7|TRBV12-5|-|-
CASGPSVDEQYF
TGTGCTAGTGGTCCCTCGGTCGACGAGCAGTACTTC
>TRBJ1-6|TRBV11-2|-|-
CASSFGEGLLHF
TGTGCCAGCAGCTTCGGTGAGGGCTTGCTCCACTTT
>TRBJ1-5|TRBV19|-|-
CASSPRERGNQPQHF
TGTGCCAGTAGTCCCAGGGAACGGGGCAATCAGCCCCAGCATTTT
>TRBJ1-1|TRBV30|few|-
CAWSPAGLGNTEAFF
TGTGCCTGGAGTCCAGCTGGGCTTGGGAACACTGAAGCTTTCTTT
>TRBJ1-5|TRBV6-9|few|-
CASSYSSVDQPQHF
TGTGCCAGCAGTTACTCCTCGGTGGATCAGCCCCAGCATTTT
>TRBJ2-7|TRBV5-1|-|-
CASSLAGLSYEQYF
TGCGCCAGCAGCTTGGCCGGACTCTCCTACGAGCAGTACTTC
>TRBJ1-2|TRBV6-1|-|TRBD1
CASQGQGHGYTF
TGTGCCAGCCAAGGACAGGGGCATGGCTACACCTTC
>TRBJ2-7|TRBV6-5|medium-sized|TRBD1
CASSRGQTSYEQYF
TGTGCCAGCAGCAGGGGACAGACCTCCTACGAGCAGTACTTC
>TRBJ2-7|TRBV5-8|-|TRBD1
CASSWTGLAGEQYF
TGTGCCAGCAGCTGGACAGGGTTAGCAGGCGAGCAGTACTTC
>TRBJ1-2|TRBV6-5|-|TRBD1
CASSIGQGRYGYTF
TGTGCCAGCAGTATAGGACAGGGTCGCTATGGCTACACCTTC
>TRBJ2-2|TRBV6-1|-|-
CASSADRTGELFF
TGTGCCAGCAGTGCCGACCGGACCGGGGAGCTGTTTTTT
>TRBJ2-7|TRBV10-3|few|-
CAISESPFEQYF
TGTGCCATCAGTGAGTCCCCCTTCGAGCAGTACTTC
>TRBJ2-1|TRBV11-1|few|-
CASSLLGVHEQFF
TGTGCCAGCAGCTTATTGGGGGTACATGAGCAGTTCTTC
>TRBJ2-1|TRBV2|-|TRBD2
CASNSRTRVYNEQFF
TGTGCCAGCAATTCTAGGACTAGGGTTTACAATGAGCAGTTCTTC
>TRBJ1-2|TRBV4-1|-|-
CASSHWGRGTMRGYTF
TGCGCCAGCAGCCATTGGGGTCGGGGGACGATGCGTGGCTACACCTTC
>TRBJ1-4|TRBV6-1|-|-
CASSVSGNDGKLFF
TGTGCCAGCAGTGTTAGCGGTAATGATGGGAAACTGTTTTTT
>TRBJ1-5|TRBV2|-|-
CASSEALRWGQPQHF
TGTGCCAGCAGTGAAGCGCTTCGATGGGGCCAGCCCCAGCATTTT
>TRBJ2-2|TRBV7-9|few|-
CASSLGDYTGELFF
TGTGCCAGCAGCTTAGGTGACTACACCGGGGAGCTGTTTTTT
>TRBJ1-6|TRBV11-1|medium-sized|-
CASSLGEFSPLHF
TGTGCCAGCAGCTTAGGGGAGTTTTCACCCCTCCACTTT
>TRBJ1-1|TRBV5-4|once|TRBD1
CASSLTGQGGKNTEAFF
TGTGCCAGCAGCCTAACGGGACAGGGGGGGAAGAACACTGAAGCTTTCTTT
>TRBJ1-2|TRBV15|few|TRBD1
CATSRGQGWTYGYTF
TGTGCCACCAGCAGGGGACAGGGTTGGACCTATGGCTACACCTTC
>TRBJ1-3|TRBV12-5|medium-sized|-
CASGLSRVSGNSGNTIYF
TGTGCTAGTGGTTTGTCCAGGGTTAGTGGAAATTCTGGAAACACCATATATTTT
>TRBJ1-2|TRBV12-2|-|-
CASRLATAKIPHGYTF
TGTGCAAGTCGCTTAGCCACAGCAAAAATCCCCCATGGCTACACCTTC
>TRBJ2-3|TRBV19|few|-
CASSIQGNTQYF
TGTGCCAGTAGTATCCAGGGGAATACGCAGTATTTT
>TRBJ2-5|TRBV2|few|-
CASSALGGTQYF
TGTGCCAGCAGTGCTTTAGGAGGGACCCAGTACTTC
>TRBJ1-6|TRBV6-1|-|-
CASPAGPSYNSPLHF
TGTGCCAGCCCTGCAGGGCCCTCCTATAATTCACCCCTCCACTTT
>TRBJ2-3|TRBV18|-|-
CASSPRAGLGTQYF
TGTGCCAGCTCACCACGGGCGGGGTTAGGGACGCAGTATTTT